One sample yielded the 21 T cell receptor beta chains listed below, sequenced in a study of coeliac disease. The assay was immunoSEQ multiplex PCR, and TCRdb's table has in-frame clones only and misses some. The sample holds about 960 clones; around 60% are singletons and the top ten take roughly 13%. The specimen sequenced was lamina propria lymphocytes from the gut. These receptors all stem from a woman in her fifties or sixties with celiac disease on a gluten-free diet.

The table lists this clone with a few counts. The rearrangement uses TRBV21-1 and TRBJ2-7; the table names TRBD1, a call not compared with the DNA. TRBV21-1 is a pseudogene segment. The CDR3 totals 17 residues. CDR3 DNA: TGTGCCAGCAGCAAAGGGGGTCTCCGGGACAGCTCCTACGAGCAGTACTTC. Translating gives CASSKGGLRDSSYEQYF.

This clone occurred once. The chain employs TRBV9 and TRBJ2-5; D might be TRBD1 (6 bases). V lost 2 bases and J 5 bases, leaving 13 bases between the germline ends. The CDR3 is 14 residues long. Germline loops: CDR1 SGDLS, CDR2 YYNGEE. CDR3 in DNA: TGTGCCAGCAGCGTCACAGGGTTCGATGAGACCCAGTACTTC. Amino acids: CASSVTGFDETQYF.

The chain has TRBV5-1 and TRBJ2-7; D is undetermined. V was trimmed by 6 bases and J by 3 bases, leaving 10 bases between them. The V gene's germline CDR1 is SGHRS and CDR2 YFSETQ. The length of the CDR3 is 12 residues. Written as DNA, the CDR3 is TGCGCCAGCAACACACACGACTACGAGCAGTACTTC. It is translated as CASNTHDYEQYF.

The chain recombines TRBV2 with TRBJ1-2, with D hard to call. CDR1 is SNHLY, CDR2 FYNNEI, per germline. This CDR3 has 11 residues. The V gene lost 3 bases and the J gene lost 6 bases, with 5 bases spanning the gap. CDR3 region: CASSDNNGYTF. In nucleotides, the CDR3 is TGTGCCAGCAGTGATAATAATGGCTACACCTTC.

CDR3 amino acids: CASSRENYNEQFF. CDR3 DNA sequence: TGTGCCAGCAGCCGGGAAAACTACAATGAGCAGTTCTTC. The V call is TRBV21-1, the J call TRBJ2-1; the DNA was not used to check the table's D call, TRBD2. TRBV21-1 is termed a pseudogene. The length of the CDR3 is 13 residues.

The genes are TRBV6-6 and TRBJ2-3; 7 bases are a match to TRBD1. With V trimmed by 6 bases and J by 2 bases, 2 bases remained unmatched. In germline, CDR1 is MNHNY, CDR2 SVGAGI (reference sequence). The CDR3 totals 13 residues. In nucleotides, the CDR3 is TGTGCCAGCAGGGGACAGTCCACAGATACGCAGTATTTT. It encodes CASRGQSTDTQYF.

The rearrangement joins TRBV9 to TRBJ2-7; no firm D call. The ends were cut back, 6 bases at V and 3 bases at J, with 10 bases in the middle. The CDR3 loop spans 12 amino acids. Per the germline V gene, CDR1 is SGDLS and CDR2 is YYNGEE. CDR3 region: CASNWASYEQYF. DNA for the CDR3: TGTGCCAGCAATTGGGCGAGCTACGAGCAGTACTTC. Full variable domain (missing parts from reference TRBV9 and TRBJ2-7): DSGVTQTPKHLITATGQRVTLRCSPRSGDLSVYWYQQSLDQGLQFLIQYYNGEERAKGNILERFSAQQFPDLHSELNLSSLELGDSALYFCASNWASYEQYFGPGTRLTVT.

This clone was found a few times. The chain joins TRBV11-2 to TRBJ1-1, with 8 bases identical to TRBD1. The CDR3 contains 14 residues. The germline gives CDR1 SGHAT, CDR2 FQNNGV. Germline trimming cut 6 bases from V and 4 bases from J; bases unmatched to any gene: 7. The CDR3 is CASRGTGGGTEAFF. CDR3 DNA sequence: TGTGCCAGCAGGGGGACAGGAGGTGGCACTGAAGCTTTCTTT.

This clone was counted once. The V call is TRBV6-1, the J call TRBJ1-6; D possibly corresponds to TRBD1 (5 bases). The V and J ends lost 6 bases and 1 base respectively, with 10 bases between them. The CDR3 extends over 15 amino acids. Germline loops: CDR1 MNHNS, CDR2 SASEGT. The CDR3 here is CASRARGSYNSPLHF. The DNA of the CDR3 is TGTGCCAGCAGAGCACGGGGGTCCTATAATTCACCCCTCCACTTT.

This clone appeared a few times. This chain connects TRBV6-5 to TRBJ1-4; D ambiguous. Trimming shortened V by 0 bases and J by 8 bases, and 7 bases separated the two germline ends. CDR1 and CDR2 (germline): MNHEY, SVGAGI. This CDR3 has 13 amino acids. The DNA of the CDR3 is TGTGCCAGCAGTTACTCACGGAGGGAAAAACTGTTTTTT. Translation gives CASSYSRREKLFF.

This clone was seen a single time. V usage is TRBV5-1 and J usage is TRBJ2-1; tentatively, D is TRBD2 (6 bases). The V gene lost 4 bases and the J gene lost 10 bases, with 21 bases spanning the gap. This CDR3 is built from 15 residues. The germline V gene has CDR1 SGHRS and CDR2 YFSETQ. Written as DNA, the CDR3 is TGCGCCAGCAGCCCAACCGGGGTGGGGGGTCGGGAGCAGTTCTTC. Its translation: CASSPTGVGGREQFF.

Within the sample, this clone is large (0.1 to 1%). The chain uses TRBV6-1 and TRBJ1-6; 7 nucleotides align to TRBD1. Trimming cost V 7 bases and J 8 bases; bases outside gene matches: 8. The CDR3 loop spans 14 amino acids. The germline V gene has CDR1 MNHNS and CDR2 SASEGT. The CDR3 here is CASTTGTEYSPLHF. The CDR3 DNA sequence: TGTGCCAGCACCACCGGGACAGAGTATTCACCCCTCCACTTT.

This clone is large. This sequence joins TRBV6-5 and TRBJ1-2, with D possibly TRBD1 on 6 matching bases. Trimming shortened V by 2 bases and J by 4 bases, and 8 bases separated the two germline ends. CDR1 is MNHEY and CDR2 is SVGAGI in the germline V gene. This CDR3 contains 13 residues. The chain's CDR3 is CASSYTGSYGYTF. CDR3 nucleotide sequence: TGTGCCAGCAGTTACACAGGGTCCTATGGCTACACCTTC.

This clone was counted a few times. The chain uses TRBV7-8 and TRBJ2-7, with 8 bases matching TRBD1. With V trimmed by 5 bases and J by 4 bases, 4 bases remained unmatched. The CDR3 sequence is 13 residues long. Looked up from germline, CDR1 is SGHVS and CDR2 is FQNEAQ. CDR3 in DNA: TGTGCCAGCAGCGTGGGACAGGCTTACGAGCAGTACTTC. It encodes CASSVGQAYEQYF.

The chain recombines TRBV19 with TRBJ2-1, with TRBD1 matching 9 bases. Germline assignment: CDR1 LNHDA and CDR2 SQIVND (reference sequence). V was pared by 3 bases and J by 6 bases, with 3 bases of the junction left unmatched. CDR3 length: 14 amino acids. CDR3 DNA sequence: TGTGCCAGTAGTATCGGGACAGGGCTCAATGAGCAGTTCTTC. Translated: CASSIGTGLNEQFF.

V and J are TRBV7-9 and TRBJ1-5; D is undetermined. CDR1 SEHNR and CDR2 FQNEAQ come from the germline V gene (reference sequence). The CDR3 loop spans 14 amino acids. V dropped 3 bases and J dropped 2 bases, with 8 bases sitting between them. The CDR3 DNA reads TGTGCCAGCAGCTTCTCTACAGGCAATCAGCCCCAGCATTTT. This encodes CASSFSTGNQPQHF.

The chain has TRBV28 and TRBJ2-7; D remains ambiguous. This CDR3 spans 15 amino acids. Germline CDR1 MDHEN, CDR2 SYDVKM. Trimming stripped 0 bases from V and 2 bases from J, with 11 bases between. The CDR3 DNA reads as TGTGCCAGCAGTTTATGGGCCTTACCTGCCTACGAGCAGTACTTC. The encoded protein is CASSLWALPAYEQYF.

There are a few counts of this clone. One end of the junction does not line up with germline, which may come from a read error. For the CDR3, the DNA is TGTGCTAGCAGCCTAGCGCCTAGCGGGCCACCTTTGAGCTCCTACAATGAGCAGTTCTTC. The encoded protein is CASSLAPSGPPLSSYNEQFF. The chain couples TRBV7-7 to TRBJ2-1; 8 bases agree with TRBD2. The CDR3 is made up of 20 amino acids. Germline CDR1 SSHAT, CDR2 FNYEAQ (reference sequence).

The chain couples TRBV2 to TRBJ2-7; 7 bases are a match to TRBD1. After removal of 6 bases from V and 2 bases from J, the junction contained 4 bases not matched to a gene. CDR1 is SNHLY, CDR2 FYNNEI, per germline. The CDR3 length is 13 residues. CDR3 in DNA: TGTGCCAGCAGGGGGACAGAAACCTACGAGCAGTACTTC. As protein: CASRGTETYEQYF.

The chain joins TRBV19 to TRBJ1-1, with D uncertain. V was cut by 2 bases and J by 5 bases, with 12 bases left in between. The CDR3 has 14 amino acids. The germline V gene encodes CDR1 LNHDA and CDR2 SQIVND (reference sequence). For the CDR3, the DNA is TGTGCCAGTAGTATAATTCTCCAGTCGACTGAAGCTTTCTTT. Its translation: CASSIILQSTEAFF.

The V call is TRBV19, the J call TRBJ1-1; TRBD1 might be the D (6 bases). The CDR3 contains 16 residues. Trimming shortened V by 6 bases and J by 4 bases, and 21 bases separated the two germline ends. From germline, CDR1 is LNHDA and CDR2 SQIVND (reference sequence). As DNA, the CDR3 is TGTGCCAGTAGCAAAACAGGGTTCAGCTTAGGCACTGAAGCTTTCTTT. Translation: CASSKTGFSLGTEAFF.